A single sample is the source of the 10 T cell receptor beta chains below, sequenced in a study of blood T cell repertoires in COVID-19. The data were produced by immunoSEQ multiplex PCR, yet TCRdb's version contains in-frame clones alone and is incomplete. The sample holds roughly 140,000 clones; approximately 86% are singletons and the top ten take about 2.4%. Specimen: peripheral blood. These receptors originate from a woman aged 70 to 79 with acute or convalescent COVID-19.

The chain couples TRBV7-3 to TRBJ2-2; 9 nucleotides agree with TRBD2. The CDR3 totals 17 residues. Germline CDR1 and CDR2: SGHTA and FQGTGA. Unmatched junction bases numbered 9, after V lost 5 bases and J lost 2 bases. The CDR3 DNA sequence: TGTGCCAGCAGCCGTGGAAATAGCGGGAGTAACACCGGGGAGCTGTTTTTT. Protein: CASSRGNSGSNTGELFF.

The CDR3 nucleotides read TGTGCCTGGAGGAGCTCTGGGGCCAACGTCCTGACTTTC. Translated, it gives CAWRSSGANVLTF. The rearrangement links TRBV30 to TRBJ2-6, with D unresolved. The CDR3 loop spans 13 amino acids. Germline V gene data show CDR1 as GTSNPN and CDR2 as SVGIG (reference sequence). The V end lost 3 bases, the J end lost 0 bases, and 3 bases lay between the germline ends.

This chain connects TRBV10-3 to TRBJ2-3, with D perhaps TRBD2 (5 bases). Trimming pared 6 bases from V and 9 bases from J, leaving 25 bases between. Germline V gene sequence: CDR1 ENHRY, CDR2 SYGVKD. This CDR3 is built from 16 residues. The CDR3 coding sequence is TGTGCCATCAGCGGCACCGGGGTAAACGCGGGCGAGACGCAGTATTTT. It is translated as CAISGTGVNAGETQYF.

The chain links TRBV27 to TRBJ2-7, with 8 bases matching TRBD2. The CDR3 runs 15 residues. V lost 9 bases to trimming and J lost 2 bases; unmatched junction nucleotides: 12. CDR1 and CDR2 from the germline V gene are MNHEY and SMNVEV (reference sequence). This CDR3 reads CARPLGSGVPYEQYV. CDR3 nucleotide sequence: TGTGCCAGGCCCCTGGGTAGCGGGGTACCCTACGAGCAGTACGTC.

The chain uses TRBV6-2 or TRBV6-3 and TRBJ2-7, with TRBD2 identical over 7 bases. The CDR3 totals 13 residues. Per germline, CDR1 MNHEY and CDR2 SVGEGT. Unmatched junction bases numbered 5, after V lost 5 bases and J lost 4 bases. The CDR3, as DNA: TGTGCCAGCAGTATTAGCGGGTTATACGAGCAGTACTTC. Translated: CASSISGLYEQYF.

This chain uses TRBV19 with TRBJ2-3; D perhaps matches TRBD1 (6 bases). Germline CDR1 LNHDA, CDR2 SQIVND (reference sequence). The CDR3 is 15 amino acids. Trimming stripped 6 bases from V and 2 bases from J, with 15 bases between. CDR3 bases: TGTGCCAGTAGCAAGGACAGAACAGACACAGATACGCAGTATTTT. Protein sequence: CASSKDRTDTDTQYF.

The CDR3 sequence is CASSIAQFGINGYTF. The CDR3 coding sequence is TGTGCCAGTAGTATAGCCCAATTCGGGATTAACGGCTACACCTTC. The chain combines TRBV19 with TRBJ1-2, with D unresolved. V was cut by 1 base and J by 8 bases, with 17 bases left in between. The germline V gene has CDR1 LNHDA and CDR2 SQIVND (reference sequence). CDR3 size: 15 residues.

J is TRBJ2-1 and V is TRBV28; TRBD2 agrees at 12 bases. The junction had 2 bases not matched to a gene; V was cut back by 6 bases and J by 2 bases. CDR1 and CDR2 (germline): MDHEN, SYDVKM. There are 15 residues in the CDR3. DNA for the CDR3: TGTGCCAGCAGCCCTAGCGGGGGGGCCTACAATGAGCAGTTCTTC. Translating it yields CASSPSGGAYNEQFF.

As for this clone: Additional DNA sequences in this sample encode the identical CDR3. The V call is TRBV29-1, the J call TRBJ1-2, with D tentatively TRBD1 (5 bases). Per the germline V gene, CDR1 is SQVTM and CDR2 is ANQGSEA. The CDR3 is 11 amino acids. Deletions cut 2 bases from V and 4 bases from J, with 5 bases between. CDR3 sequence reads: CSVERGYGYTF. DNA for the CDR3: TGCAGCGTTGAAAGGGGCTATGGCTACACCTTC.

The chain recombines TRBV27 with TRBJ1-6, with 11 nucleotides matching TRBD1. The V gene end was trimmed by 6 bases and the J gene end by 9 bases; junction bases not matched to a gene: 7. The germline CDR1 and CDR2 sequences are MNHEY and SMNVEV (reference sequence). CDR3 length: 15 residues. The DNA of the CDR3 is TGTGCCAGCAGCCCACCGGGACAGGGGGGTTCACCCCTCCACTTT. It specifies CASSPPGQGGSPLHF.